Listed here is a single T cell receptor beta chain. The antigen remains undetermined. PCR employed 60 Vbeta and 13 Jbeta primers. Method: immunoSEQ multiplex PCR; TCRdb's copy keeps in-frame clones and lacks some. Of 85,000 to 130,000 clones listed, roughly 76% are singletons. The data stem from a study of cytomegalovirus exposure and HLA in healthy donors. Whole-study findings and limits: For most TCR beta V segments, an earlier analysis put the productive rate at about 87% or about 30% of the time.

Each donor's status was that of a healthy bone marrow donor. The CDR3 has 14 amino acids. Germline CDR1 reads SEHNR; CDR2 reads FQNEAQ (reference sequence). V was pared by 4 bases and J by 5 bases, with 5 bases of the junction left unmatched. The sequence derives from a woman aged 45 to 65 in good health and CMV-seropositive. The rearrangement joins TRBV7-9 to TRBJ1-1; 9 bases are shared with TRBD1. Sequencing was carried out using PBMCs. The CDR3 nucleotides read TGTGCCAGCAGCTGGACAGGGGCGGGGACTGAAGCTTTCTTT. Its protein product is CASSWTGAGTEAFF.